This is a list of T cell receptor beta chains from one sample in a study of blood T cell repertoires in COVID-19. Sequencing used immunoSEQ multiplex PCR; TCRdb keeps in-frame clones, though not all of them. The table has about 120,000 clones, 80% to 90% seen once; the top ten hold approximately 3.6%. Sequencing was carried out using peripheral blood. The origin of the receptors is a man aged 35 to 55 with acute or convalescent COVID-19. Both conserved end residues are part of each CDR3. The order of the fields is D gene, V gene, J gene, clone size, CDR3 protein, CDR3 DNA. The D gene is left open where the match is weak. Rows may omit the clone size; those that give it use once, few, many or a size class.

d_call: TRBD1
v_call: TRBV27
j_call: TRBJ2-7
clone_size: once
cdr3_aa: CASSSYRDRDHEQYF
cdr3_nt: TGTGCCAGCAGTTCCTATCGGGACAGGGACCACGAGCAGTACTTC

d_call: -
v_call: TRBV27
j_call: TRBJ1-3
clone_size: -
cdr3_aa: CASSQGRTSSGNTIYF
cdr3_nt: TGTGCCAGCAGTCAAGGCCGGACAAGCTCTGGAAACACCATATATTTT

d_call: TRBD1
v_call: TRBV3-1/TRBV3-2
j_call: TRBJ2-7
clone_size: -
cdr3_aa: CASSRQGAFEQYF
cdr3_nt: TGTGCCAGCAGTCGACAGGGGGCGTTCGAGCAGTACTTC

d_call: TRBD1
v_call: TRBV6-2/TRBV6-3
j_call: TRBJ2-2
clone_size: -
cdr3_aa: CASSSTGGDTGELFF
cdr3_nt: TGTGCCAGCAGTTCGACAGGGGGAGACACCGGGGAGCTGTTTTTT

d_call: -
v_call: TRBV5-3
j_call: TRBJ2-1
clone_size: -
cdr3_aa: CARSFAAVPSVCSYNEQFF
cdr3_nt: TGTGCCAGAAGCTTCGCTGCCGTTCCCAGCGTTTGCTCCTACAATGAGCAGTTCTTC

d_call: TRBD2
v_call: TRBV7-2
j_call: TRBJ2-1
clone_size: -
cdr3_aa: CASTLLAGGYNEQFF
cdr3_nt: TGTGCCAGCACCCTACTAGCGGGGGGCTACAATGAGCAGTTCTTC

d_call: TRBD1
v_call: TRBV27
j_call: TRBJ2-7
clone_size: -
cdr3_aa: CASSLVTGSHEQYF
cdr3_nt: TGTGCCAGCAGTTTAGTGACAGGGTCCCACGAGCAGTACTTC

d_call: -
v_call: TRBV30
j_call: TRBJ2-7
clone_size: -
cdr3_aa: CAWNYRPQGEQYF
cdr3_nt: TGTGCCTGGAACTACCGTCCCCAAGGCGAGCAGTACTTC

d_call: TRBD2
v_call: TRBV4-1
j_call: TRBJ2-3
clone_size: -
cdr3_aa: CASGLTSGPSFSTDTQYF
cdr3_nt: TGCGCCAGCGGCCTGACTAGCGGTCCTTCCTTCTCCACAGATACGCAGTATTTT

d_call: TRBD1
v_call: TRBV19
j_call: TRBJ2-4
clone_size: -
cdr3_aa: CASSIRDSLAKNIQYF
cdr3_nt: TGTGCCAGTAGTATAAGGGACAGCCTAGCCAAAAACATTCAGTACTTC

d_call: -
v_call: TRBV5-1
j_call: TRBJ2-7
clone_size: -
cdr3_aa: CASSLVLGSGEQYF
cdr3_nt: TGCGCCAGCAGCCTTGTGTTAGGTTCGGGGGAGCAGTACTTC

d_call: -
v_call: TRBV19
j_call: TRBJ2-2
clone_size: once
cdr3_aa: CASSIPPRENTGELFF
cdr3_nt: TGTGCCAGTAGTATACCCCCCCGGGAGAACACCGGGGAGCTGTTTTTT

d_call: TRBD2
v_call: TRBV4-2
j_call: TRBJ2-3
clone_size: few
cdr3_aa: CASSQDPQRGGRTDTQYF
cdr3_nt: TGTGCCAGCAGCCAAGATCCCCAGCGGGGGGGCCGGACAGATACGCAGTATTTT

d_call: TRBD1
v_call: TRBV6-5
j_call: TRBJ2-7
clone_size: -
cdr3_aa: CASSYSPGQGPYEQYF
cdr3_nt: TGTGCCAGCAGTTACTCTCCGGGACAGGGACCCTACGAGCAGTACTTC

d_call: -
v_call: TRBV6-5
j_call: TRBJ1-2
clone_size: -
cdr3_aa: CASRREDGYTF
cdr3_nt: TGTGCCAGCAGACGGGAGGACGGCTACACCTTC

d_call: -
v_call: TRBV24-1
j_call: TRBJ1-4
clone_size: -
cdr3_aa: CATSDSRGGINEKLFF
cdr3_nt: TGTGCCACCAGTGATTCGAGGGGGGGAATTAATGAAAAACTGTTTTTT

d_call: TRBD2
v_call: TRBV2
j_call: TRBJ2-1
clone_size: -
cdr3_aa: CASRRLPGGSRPEQFF
cdr3_nt: TGTGCCAGCAGGCGCCTCCCCGGGGGGTCTCGGCCTGAGCAGTTCTTC

d_call: TRBD1
v_call: TRBV7-9
j_call: TRBJ1-4
clone_size: -
cdr3_aa: CASSPRTGNNEKLFF
cdr3_nt: TGTGCCAGCAGCCCCCGGACAGGGAATAATGAAAAACTGTTTTTT

d_call: -
v_call: TRBV9
j_call: TRBJ2-3
clone_size: -
cdr3_aa: CASSEGGTVIDTQYF
cdr3_nt: TGTGCCAGCAGCGAGGGCGGGACAGTAATAGATACGCAGTATTTT

d_call: TRBD2
v_call: TRBV3-1/TRBV3-2
j_call: TRBJ2-7
clone_size: -
cdr3_aa: CASSLALAGVGEQYF
cdr3_nt: TGTGCCAGCAGCCTCGCACTAGCGGGGGTGGGGGAGCAGTACTTC

d_call: -
v_call: TRBV2
j_call: TRBJ2-4
clone_size: -
cdr3_aa: CASSEALRVVGNIQYF
cdr3_nt: TGTGCCAGCAGTGAAGCGCTGAGGGTTGTTGGAAACATTCAGTACTTC

d_call: -
v_call: TRBV28
j_call: TRBJ1-1
clone_size: -
cdr3_aa: CASNIGQRDTEAFF
cdr3_nt: TGTGCCAGCAATATTGGACAGAGGGACACTGAAGCTTTCTTT

d_call: TRBD2
v_call: TRBV27
j_call: TRBJ2-7
clone_size: -
cdr3_aa: CASSPLAGGRRQYF
cdr3_nt: TGTGCCAGCAGCCCACTAGCGGGGGGCCGGCGGCAGTACTTC

d_call: TRBD1
v_call: TRBV19
j_call: TRBJ1-5
clone_size: -
cdr3_aa: CASSVTGFQPQHF
cdr3_nt: TGTGCCAGTAGTGTGACAGGGTTCCAGCCCCAGCATTTT

d_call: -
v_call: TRBV6-4
j_call: TRBJ1-1
clone_size: -
cdr3_aa: CASSDPGGDAFF
cdr3_nt: TGTGCCAGCAGTGACCCGGGAGGGGACGCTTTCTTT

d_call: -
v_call: TRBV2
j_call: TRBJ2-2
clone_size: -
cdr3_aa: CASSDLGADTGELFF
cdr3_nt: TGTGCCAGCAGTGATTTGGGGGCCGACACCGGGGAGCTGTTTTTT

d_call: -
v_call: TRBV5-4
j_call: TRBJ1-2
clone_size: -
cdr3_aa: CASSGSRRTDNYGYTF
cdr3_nt: TGTGCCAGCAGCGGTTCGCGCCGGACAGACAACTATGGCTACACCTTC

d_call: TRBD1
v_call: TRBV7-2
j_call: TRBJ1-1
clone_size: -
cdr3_aa: CASSRGTGGLGTEAFF
cdr3_nt: TGTGCCAGCAGCCGGGGGACAGGGGGCCTTGGCACTGAAGCTTTCTTT

d_call: -
v_call: TRBV19
j_call: TRBJ1-5
clone_size: -
cdr3_aa: CASSIAPLGNPGQPQHF
cdr3_nt: TGTGCCAGTAGTATAGCCCCCTTGGGCAACCCAGGTCAGCCCCAGCATTTT

d_call: -
v_call: TRBV2
j_call: TRBJ1-6
clone_size: once
cdr3_aa: CASNRVGSPLHF
cdr3_nt: TGTGCCAGCAACAGGGTGGGTTCACCCCTCCACTTT